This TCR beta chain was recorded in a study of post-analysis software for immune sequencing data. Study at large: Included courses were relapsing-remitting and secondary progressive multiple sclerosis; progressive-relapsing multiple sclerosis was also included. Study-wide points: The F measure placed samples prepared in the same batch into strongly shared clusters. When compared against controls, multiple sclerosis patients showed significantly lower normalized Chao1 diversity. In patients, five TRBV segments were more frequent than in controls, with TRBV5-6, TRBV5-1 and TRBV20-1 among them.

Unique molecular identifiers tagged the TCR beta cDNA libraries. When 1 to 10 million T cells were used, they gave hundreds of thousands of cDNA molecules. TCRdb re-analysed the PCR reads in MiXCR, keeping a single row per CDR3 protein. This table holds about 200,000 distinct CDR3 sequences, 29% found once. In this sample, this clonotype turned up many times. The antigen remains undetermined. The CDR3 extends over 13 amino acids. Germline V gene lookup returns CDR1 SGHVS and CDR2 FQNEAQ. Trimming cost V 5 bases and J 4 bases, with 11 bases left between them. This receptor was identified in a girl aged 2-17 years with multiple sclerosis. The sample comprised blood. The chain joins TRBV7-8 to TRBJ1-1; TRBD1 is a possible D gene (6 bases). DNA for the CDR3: TGTGCCAGCAGCCCCAGGGGCTTCACTGAAGCTTTCTTT. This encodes CASSPRGFTEAFF.